This note documents a single T cell receptor (beta chain) sequence. Its antigen is unknown. The record originates from a study of cytomegalovirus exposure and HLA in healthy donors. The CDR3 length is 15 residues. Between the trimmed V and J ends, which lost 5 bases and 0 bases, there was a span of 13 bases. CDR1 is MGHRA and CDR2 is YSYEKL in the germline V gene. Donors in the study were healthy people who gave bone marrow. General study points: Most CMV-associated TCR beta chains appeared HLA-restricted in a later analysis.

In the PCR, 60 Vbeta and 13 Jbeta primers were used. Authors' data handling: A later analysis counted approximately 80 million unique TCR beta chains, about 11 million shared. Clones were read by immunoSEQ multiplex PCR, and TCRdb kept only the in-frame ones, dropping some. V and J calls and clone size are copied from that table; D and trimming were computed from the DNA. Of 220,000 or so clones listed, about 81% are singletons. This receptor was obtained from a woman aged 40 to 50 in good health and CMV-seronegative. The chain combines TRBV4-1 with TRBJ1-1; the D is unclear. The material sequenced was PBMCs. DNA for the CDR3: TGCGCCAGCAGCTCGCGAGTGGTGCTGAACACTGAAGCTTTCTTT. It is translated as CASSSRVVLNTEAFF.